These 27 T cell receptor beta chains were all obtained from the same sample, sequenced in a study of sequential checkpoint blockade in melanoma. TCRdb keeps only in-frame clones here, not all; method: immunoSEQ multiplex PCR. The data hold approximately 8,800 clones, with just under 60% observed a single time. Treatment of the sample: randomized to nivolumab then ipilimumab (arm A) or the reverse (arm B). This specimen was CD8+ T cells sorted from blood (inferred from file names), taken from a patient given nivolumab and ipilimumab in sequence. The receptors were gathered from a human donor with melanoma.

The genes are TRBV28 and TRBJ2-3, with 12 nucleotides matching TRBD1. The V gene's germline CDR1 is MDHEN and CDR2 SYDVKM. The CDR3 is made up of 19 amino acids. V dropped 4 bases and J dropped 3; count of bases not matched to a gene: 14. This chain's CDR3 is CASSYLNSGTGGATDTQYF. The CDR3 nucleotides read TGTGCCAGCAGTTACCTCAATTCCGGGACAGGGGGCGCGACAGATACGCAGTATTTT. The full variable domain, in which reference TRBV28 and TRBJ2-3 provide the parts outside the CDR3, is DVKVTQSSRYLVKRTGEKVFLECVQDMDHENMFWYRQDPGLGLRLIYFSYDVKMKEKGDIPEGYSVSREKKERFSLILESASTNQTSMYLCASSYLNSGTGGATDTQYFGPGTRLTVL.

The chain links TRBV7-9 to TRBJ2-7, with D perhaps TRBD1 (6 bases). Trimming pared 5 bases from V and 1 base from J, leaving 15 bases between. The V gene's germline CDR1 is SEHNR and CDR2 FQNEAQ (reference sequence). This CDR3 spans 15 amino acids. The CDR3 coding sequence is TGTGCCAGCAGCCTTCTCGTAACAGGGTCCTACGAGCAGTACTTC. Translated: CASSLLVTGSYEQYF.

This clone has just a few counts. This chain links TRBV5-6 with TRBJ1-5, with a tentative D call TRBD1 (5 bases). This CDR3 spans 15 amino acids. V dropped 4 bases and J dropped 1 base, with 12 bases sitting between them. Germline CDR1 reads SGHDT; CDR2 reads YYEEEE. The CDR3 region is CASSLQGFSNQPQHF. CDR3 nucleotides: TGTGCCAGCAGCCTCCAGGGTTTCAGCAATCAGCCCCAGCATTTT.

The CDR3 coding sequence is TGCAGCGTCTCTCCGGGACAGGGACCCTACGAGCAGTACTTC. This translates into CSVSPGQGPYEQYF. This chain links TRBV29-1 with TRBJ2-5; 9 bases are a match to TRBD1. TRBJ2-7 matches the DNA end more closely, so the J call is doubtful. This CDR3 is 14 amino acids long. Germline V gene data show CDR1 as SQVTM and CDR2 as ANQGSEA.

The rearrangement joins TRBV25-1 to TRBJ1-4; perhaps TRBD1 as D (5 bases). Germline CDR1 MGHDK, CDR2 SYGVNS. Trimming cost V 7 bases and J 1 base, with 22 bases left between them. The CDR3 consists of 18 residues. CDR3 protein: CASTQRGGELETNEKLFF. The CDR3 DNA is TGTGCCAGCACCCAGCGGGGGGGGGAACTGGAAACTAATGAAAAACTGTTTTTT.

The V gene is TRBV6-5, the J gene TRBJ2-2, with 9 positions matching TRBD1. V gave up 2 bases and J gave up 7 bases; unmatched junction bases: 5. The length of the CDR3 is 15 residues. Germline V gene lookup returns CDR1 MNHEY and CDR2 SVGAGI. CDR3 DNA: TGTGCCAGCAGTTACGTAACAGGGGGCCTCGGGGAGCTGTTTTTT. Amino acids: CASSYVTGGLGELFF.

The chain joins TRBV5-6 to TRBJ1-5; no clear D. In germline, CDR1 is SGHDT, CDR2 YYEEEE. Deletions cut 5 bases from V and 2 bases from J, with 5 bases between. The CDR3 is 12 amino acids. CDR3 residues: CASSNGNQPQHF. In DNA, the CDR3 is TGTGCCAGCAGTAATGGCAATCAGCCCCAGCATTTT. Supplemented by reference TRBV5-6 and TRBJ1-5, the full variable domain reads DAGVTQSPTHLIKTRGQQVTLRCSPKSGHDTVSWYQQALGQGPQFIFQYYEEEERQRGNFPDRFSGHQFPNYSSELNVNALLLGDSALYLCASSNGNQPQHFGDGTRLSIL.

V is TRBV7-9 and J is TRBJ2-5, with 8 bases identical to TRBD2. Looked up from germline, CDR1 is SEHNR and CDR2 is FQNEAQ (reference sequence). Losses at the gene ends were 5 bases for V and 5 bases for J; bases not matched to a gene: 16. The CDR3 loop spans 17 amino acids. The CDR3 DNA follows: TGTGCCAGCAGCCCCAGAACCCCCCCGCCGGGGGGGGAGACCCAGTACTTC. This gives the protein CASSPRTPPPGGETQYF.

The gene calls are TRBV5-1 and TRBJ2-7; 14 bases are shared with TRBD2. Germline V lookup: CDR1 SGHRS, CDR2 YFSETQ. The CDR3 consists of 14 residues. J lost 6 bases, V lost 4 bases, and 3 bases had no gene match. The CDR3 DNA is TGCGCCAGCAGCCGGACTAGCGGGGGGATCGAGCAGTACTTC. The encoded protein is CASSRTSGGIEQYF.

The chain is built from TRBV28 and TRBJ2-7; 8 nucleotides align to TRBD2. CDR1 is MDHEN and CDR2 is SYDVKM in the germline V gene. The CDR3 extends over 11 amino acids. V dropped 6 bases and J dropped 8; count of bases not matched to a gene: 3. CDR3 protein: CASSPGGKQYF. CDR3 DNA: TGTGCCAGCAGCCCGGGGGGGAAGCAGTACTTC.

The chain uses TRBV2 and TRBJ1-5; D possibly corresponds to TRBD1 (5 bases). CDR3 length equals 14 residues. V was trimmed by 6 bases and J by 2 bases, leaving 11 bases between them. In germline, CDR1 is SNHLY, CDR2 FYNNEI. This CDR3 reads CASRIQVGNQPQHF. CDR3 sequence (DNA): TGTGCCAGCAGAATACAGGTGGGCAATCAGCCCCAGCATTTT.

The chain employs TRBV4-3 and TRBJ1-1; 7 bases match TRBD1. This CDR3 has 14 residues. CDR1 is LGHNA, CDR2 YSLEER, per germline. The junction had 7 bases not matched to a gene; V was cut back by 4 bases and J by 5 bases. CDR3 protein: CASSPGQLNTEAFF. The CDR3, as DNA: TGCGCCAGCAGCCCGGGACAGTTAAATACTGAAGCTTTCTTT.

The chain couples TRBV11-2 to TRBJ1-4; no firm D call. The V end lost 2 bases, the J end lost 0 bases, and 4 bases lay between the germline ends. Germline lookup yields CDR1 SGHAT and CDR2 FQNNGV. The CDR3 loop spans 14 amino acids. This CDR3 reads CASSLSATNEKLFF. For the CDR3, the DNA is TGTGCCAGCAGCTTATCAGCAACTAATGAAAAACTGTTTTTT.

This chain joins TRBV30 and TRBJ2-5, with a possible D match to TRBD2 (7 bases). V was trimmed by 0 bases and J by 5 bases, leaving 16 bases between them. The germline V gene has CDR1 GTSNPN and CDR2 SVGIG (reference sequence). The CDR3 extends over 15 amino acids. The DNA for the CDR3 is TGTGCCTGGAGTGTACTTGGGGGGGCAGGGGAGACCCAGTACTTC. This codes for CAWSVLGGAGETQYF.

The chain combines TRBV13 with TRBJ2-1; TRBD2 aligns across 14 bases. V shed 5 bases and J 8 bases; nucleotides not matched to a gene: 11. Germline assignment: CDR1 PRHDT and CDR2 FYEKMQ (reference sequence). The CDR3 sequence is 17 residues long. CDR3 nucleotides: TGTGCCAGCAGCCCAGGGACTAGCGGGGGACCTACTTATGAGCAGTTCTTC. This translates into CASSPGTSGGPTYEQFF.

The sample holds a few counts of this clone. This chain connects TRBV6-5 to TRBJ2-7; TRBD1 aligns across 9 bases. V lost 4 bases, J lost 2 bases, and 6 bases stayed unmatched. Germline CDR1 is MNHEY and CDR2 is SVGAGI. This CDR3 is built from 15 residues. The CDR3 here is CASSSTGGGTYEQYF. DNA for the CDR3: TGTGCCAGCAGTTCGACAGGGGGAGGCACCTACGAGCAGTACTTC.

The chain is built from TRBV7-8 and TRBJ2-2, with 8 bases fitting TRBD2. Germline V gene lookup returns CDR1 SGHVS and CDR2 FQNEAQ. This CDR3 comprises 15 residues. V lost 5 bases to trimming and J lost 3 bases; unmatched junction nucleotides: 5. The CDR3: CASSPGGPDTGELFF. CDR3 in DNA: TGTGCCAGCAGCCCGGGGGGGCCGGACACCGGGGAGCTGTTTTTT. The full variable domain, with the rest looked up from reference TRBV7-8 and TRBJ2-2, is GAGVSQSPRYKVAKRGQDVALRCDPISGHVSLFWYQQALGQGPEFLTYFQNEAQLDKSGLPSDRFFAERPEGSVSTLKIQRTQQEDSAVYLCASSPGGPDTGELFFGEGSRLTVL.

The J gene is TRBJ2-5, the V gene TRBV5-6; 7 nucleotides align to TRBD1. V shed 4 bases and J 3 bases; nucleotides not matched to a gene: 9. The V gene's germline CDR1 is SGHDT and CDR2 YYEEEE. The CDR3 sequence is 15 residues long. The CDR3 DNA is TGTGCCAGCAGCCTCGCTCGACAGGGTAAAGAGACCCAGTACTTC. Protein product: CASSLARQGKETQYF.

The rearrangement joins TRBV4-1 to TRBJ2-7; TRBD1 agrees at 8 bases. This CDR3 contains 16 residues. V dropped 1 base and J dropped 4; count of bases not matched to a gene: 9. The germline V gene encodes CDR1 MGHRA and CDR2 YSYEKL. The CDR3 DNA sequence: TGCGCCAGCAGCCAAGGTACCGGACAGGGCGAATACGAGCAGTACTTC. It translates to CASSQGTGQGEYEQYF.

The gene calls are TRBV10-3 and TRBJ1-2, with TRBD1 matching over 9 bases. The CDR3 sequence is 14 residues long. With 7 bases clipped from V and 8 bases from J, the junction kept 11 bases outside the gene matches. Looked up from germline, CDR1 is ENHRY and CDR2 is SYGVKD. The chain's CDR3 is CAIISGTGIGGYTF. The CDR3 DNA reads TGTGCCATCATTTCTGGGACAGGGATCGGGGGCTACACCTTC.

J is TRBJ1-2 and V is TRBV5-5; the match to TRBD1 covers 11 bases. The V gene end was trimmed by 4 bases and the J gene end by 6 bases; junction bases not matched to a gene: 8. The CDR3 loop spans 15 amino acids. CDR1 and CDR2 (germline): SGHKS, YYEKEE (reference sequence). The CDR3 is CASSLGQGAGNGYTF. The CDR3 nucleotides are TGTGCCAGCAGCCTTGGACAGGGGGCGGGTAATGGCTACACCTTC. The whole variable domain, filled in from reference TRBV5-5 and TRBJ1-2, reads DAGVTQSPTHLIKTRGQQVTLRCSPISGHKSVSWYQQVLGQGPQFIFQYYEKEERGRGNFPDRFSARQFPNYSSELNVNALLLGDSALYLCASSLGQGAGNGYTFGSGTRLTVV.

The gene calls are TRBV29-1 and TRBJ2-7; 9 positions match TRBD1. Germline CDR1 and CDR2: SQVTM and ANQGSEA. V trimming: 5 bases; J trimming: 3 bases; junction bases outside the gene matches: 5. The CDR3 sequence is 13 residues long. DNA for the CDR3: TGCAGCGTTACCGGGACAGGGAGCTACGAGCAGTACTTC. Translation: CSVTGTGSYEQYF.

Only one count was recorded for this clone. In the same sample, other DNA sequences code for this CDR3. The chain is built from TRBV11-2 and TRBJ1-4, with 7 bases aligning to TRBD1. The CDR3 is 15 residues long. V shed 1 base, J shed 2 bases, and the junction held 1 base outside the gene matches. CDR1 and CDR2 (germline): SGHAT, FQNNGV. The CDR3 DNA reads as TGTGCCAGCAGCTTAGCAGGGGGGACTAATGAAAAACTGTTTTTT. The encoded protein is CASSLAGGTNEKLFF. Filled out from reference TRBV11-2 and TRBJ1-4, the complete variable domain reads EAGVAQSPRYKIIEKRQSVAFWCNPISGHATLYWYQQILGQGPKLLIQFQNNGVVDDSQLPKDRFSAERLKGVDSTLKIQPAKLEDSAVYLCASSLAGGTNEKLFFGSGTQLSVL.

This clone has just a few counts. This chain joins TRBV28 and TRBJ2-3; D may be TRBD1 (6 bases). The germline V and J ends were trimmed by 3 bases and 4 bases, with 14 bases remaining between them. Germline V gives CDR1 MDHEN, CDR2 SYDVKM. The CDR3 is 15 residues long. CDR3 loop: CASSLRQGLADTQYF. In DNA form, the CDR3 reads TGTGCCAGCAGTTTGAGGCAGGGGCTCGCAGATACGCAGTATTTT.

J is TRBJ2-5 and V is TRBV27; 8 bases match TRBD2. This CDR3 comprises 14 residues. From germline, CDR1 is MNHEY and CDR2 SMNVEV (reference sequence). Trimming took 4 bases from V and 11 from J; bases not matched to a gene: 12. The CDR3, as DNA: TGTGCCAGCAGTTCTCGTAGCGGGGTAAGGGAGCAGTACTTC. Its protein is CASSSRSGVREQYF.

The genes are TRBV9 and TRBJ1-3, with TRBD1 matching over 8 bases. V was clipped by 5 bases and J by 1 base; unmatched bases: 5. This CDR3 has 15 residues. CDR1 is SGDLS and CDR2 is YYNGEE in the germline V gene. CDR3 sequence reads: CASSETGGSGNTIYF. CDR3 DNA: TGTGCCAGCAGTGAAACAGGGGGATCTGGAAACACCATATATTTT.

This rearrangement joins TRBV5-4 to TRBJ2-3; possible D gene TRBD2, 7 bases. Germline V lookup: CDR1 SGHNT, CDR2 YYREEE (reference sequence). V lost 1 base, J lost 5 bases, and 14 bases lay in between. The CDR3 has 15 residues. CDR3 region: CASSLRGGPEDTQYF. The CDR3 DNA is TGTGCCAGCAGCTTGAGGGGGGGGCCTGAAGATACGCAGTATTTT.